These 17 T cell receptor beta chains were all obtained from the same sample, sequenced in a study of CD8 T cells in Susac syndrome. Random hexamers were used to reverse transcribe roughly 0.45 to 1 ug of RNA. TCRdb re-analysed the immunoSEQ multiplex PCR reads in MiXCR, keeping a single row per CDR3 protein. The data contain approximately 110,000 distinct CDR3 sequences, around 94% of them seen just once; the ten biggest clones take up 0.065% to 0.09%. The sample taken for sequencing was CD4+ T cells from PBMCs. These receptors originate from a human donor in good health.

The V and J genes are TRBV4-3 and TRBJ1-2; D ambiguous. The germline gives CDR1 LGHNA, CDR2 YSLEER. CDR3 length equals 14 residues. Trimming took off 3 bases at V and 4 bases at J, with 12 bases between the two ends. The DNA of the CDR3 is TGCGCCAGCAGCCAGGGTGCGGGATCCTATGGCTACACCTTC. Amino acid sequence: CASSQGAGSYGYTF.

The chain combines TRBV28 with TRBJ1-1; TRBD1 agrees at 12 bases. CDR3 length: 17 amino acids. After removal of 4 bases from V and 4 bases from J, the junction contained 10 bases not matched to a gene. In germline, CDR1 is MDHEN, CDR2 SYDVKM. The CDR3 bases are TGTGCCAGCAGTTCCCGGGACAGGGGGCGAGGTATCACTGAAGCTTTCTTT. It codes for CASSSRDRGRGITEAFF. Filled out from reference TRBV28 and TRBJ1-1, the complete variable domain reads DVKVTQSSRYLVKRTGEKVFLECVQDMDHENMFWYRQDPGLGLRLIYFSYDVKMKEKGDIPEGYSVSREKKERFSLILESASTNQTSMYLCASSSRDRGRGITEAFFGQGTRLTVV.

The gene calls are TRBV7-2 and TRBJ2-3, with TRBD1 identical over 8 bases. The CDR3 consists of 15 residues. J gave up 5 bases and V 3 bases, and 7 bases lay outside the gene matches. Germline V lookup: CDR1 SGHTA, CDR2 FQGNSA. CDR3 nucleotides: TGTGCCAGCAGCTTTGACAGGGGAAACGTAGATACGCAGTATTTT. Protein: CASSFDRGNVDTQYF.

This chain uses TRBV30 with TRBJ2-2; a possible D gene is TRBD1 (6 bases). This CDR3 is built from 14 residues. Germline loops: CDR1 GTSNPN, CDR2 SVGIG (reference sequence). Trimming took 3 bases from V and 7 from J, leaving 15 bases between them. CDR3 loop: CAWRNRDTHGELFF. CDR3 sequence (DNA): TGTGCCTGGAGGAACCGGGACACACACGGGGAGCTGTTTTTT.

The chain has TRBV30 and TRBJ1-5, with D possibly being TRBD1 (5 bases). The CDR3 runs to 17 residues. Trimming stripped 2 bases from V and 7 bases from J, with 24 bases between. The germline V gene encodes CDR1 GTSNPN and CDR2 SVGIG (reference sequence). Here the CDR3 reads CAWSNPSWAGTKQPQHF. The CDR3 nucleotides read TGTGCCTGGAGTAACCCTTCGTGGGCAGGGACGAAGCAGCCCCAGCATTTT.

This clonotype was seen just once. The chain uses TRBV3-1 and TRBJ2-3, with D possibly matching TRBD2 (5 bases). The V end lost 1 base, the J end lost 8 bases, and 16 bases lay between the germline ends. From germline, CDR1 is LGHDT and CDR2 YNNKEL (reference sequence). The CDR3 covers 15 residues. The CDR3 here is CASSQGGGGGGTQYF. CDR3 coding DNA: TGTGCCAGCAGCCAAGGAGGAGGAGGAGGTGGTACGCAGTATTTT.

This CDR3 is CASSWLAPGNNYGYTF. CDR3 DNA sequence: TGTGCCAGCAGTTGGCTAGCGCCGGGGAACAACTATGGCTACACCTTC. This chain uses TRBV7-9 with TRBJ1-2, with D unresolved. The CDR3 has 16 residues. V lost 6 bases to trimming and J lost 2 bases, with 19 bases between them. Germline assignment: CDR1 SEHNR and CDR2 FQNEAQ (reference sequence).

The chain couples TRBV30 to TRBJ2-1; no firm D call. V lost 2 bases and J lost 2, with 10 bases in between. There are 14 residues in the CDR3. Germline V gene sequence: CDR1 GTSNPN, CDR2 SVGIG (reference sequence). The CDR3 spells CAWSTVVAYNEQFF. DNA for the CDR3: TGTGCCTGGAGTACCGTAGTTGCCTACAATGAGCAGTTCTTC.

This chain links TRBV5-1 with TRBJ2-7, with 12 bases lining up with TRBD1. The J segment lost 6 bases and the V segment lost 3 bases, leaving 4 bases of the junction unmatched. The CDR3 consists of 14 residues. Germline V gene sequence: CDR1 SGHRS, CDR2 YFSETQ. As DNA, the CDR3 is TGCGCCAGCAGCTACGGGACAGGGGGCATCGAGCAGTACTTC. It translates to CASSYGTGGIEQYF.

The chain recombines TRBV3-1 with TRBJ2-5, with TRBD2 as a possible D gene (6 bases). In germline, CDR1 is LGHDT, CDR2 YNNKEL (reference sequence). The CDR3 spans 12 residues. Between the trimmed V and J ends, which lost 8 bases and 5 bases, there was a span of 12 bases. This CDR3 is CASGRPEETQYF. CDR3 in DNA: TGTGCCAGCGGGAGGCCGGAGGAGACCCAGTACTTC.

Only one count was recorded for this clonotype. This chain uses TRBV5-5 with TRBJ1-1; D not certain. This CDR3 is 14 amino acids long. The V gene lost 0 bases and the J gene lost 0 bases, with 6 bases spanning the gap. Per germline, CDR1 SGHKS and CDR2 YYEKEE (reference sequence). CDR3 DNA: TGTGCCAGCAGCTTGGGTCGACTGAACACTGAAGCTTTCTTT. Amino acids: CASSLGRLNTEAFF.

The rearrangement joins TRBV6-5 to TRBJ2-1; 10 nucleotides align to TRBD2. CDR3 length equals 14 residues. J gave up 6 bases and V 6 bases, and 5 bases lay outside the gene matches. Per the germline V gene, CDR1 is MNHEY and CDR2 is SVGAGI. In DNA form, the CDR3 reads TGTGCCAGCAGGACGCTAGCGGGAGCCAATGAGCAGTTCTTC. This translates into CASRTLAGANEQFF.

This chain joins TRBV2 and TRBJ2-1; 9 bases are shared with TRBD2. The CDR3 is made up of 15 amino acids. With 6 bases clipped from V and 0 bases from J, the junction kept 3 bases outside the gene matches. Germline assignment: CDR1 SNHLY and CDR2 FYNNEI. CDR3 sequence (DNA): TGTGCCAGCAGGGAGACTAGCGGCTCCTACAATGAGCAGTTCTTC. This encodes CASRETSGSYNEQFF.

The V gene is TRBV28, the J gene TRBJ1-2; 7 bases agree with TRBD1. CDR1 is MDHEN and CDR2 is SYDVKM in the germline V gene. V lost 0 bases to trimming and J lost 1 base; unmatched junction nucleotides: 11. The CDR3 covers 18 residues. The CDR3 region has the DNA TGTGCCAGCAGTTTATGGGAATCTCGGACAGGCTTTAACTATGGCTACACCTTC. Translated: CASSLWESRTGFNYGYTF.

This clonotype was detected only once. The chain carries TRBV6-2 or TRBV6-3 and TRBJ2-7, with unresolved D. This CDR3 has 15 residues. The V and J ends lost 0 bases and 2 bases respectively, with 11 bases between them. Germline CDR1 MNHEY, CDR2 SVGEGT. The CDR3 loop is CASSYSPDGAYEQYF. Written as DNA, the CDR3 is TGTGCCAGCAGTTACTCACCGGACGGCGCCTACGAGCAGTACTTC.

The rearrangement uses TRBV18 and TRBJ1-2, with 10 bases aligning to TRBD1. This CDR3 region has 15 residues. From germline, CDR1 is KGHSH and CDR2 LQKENI. V dropped 6 bases and J dropped 6; count of bases not matched to a gene: 10. CDR3 residues: CASSGDRGHRDGYTF. The CDR3 DNA follows: TGTGCCAGCTCGGGGGACAGGGGCCACCGGGATGGCTACACCTTC.

This chain uses TRBV28 with TRBJ2-7, with a tentative D call TRBD1 (6 bases). Germline-derived CDR1 and CDR2 are MDHEN and SYDVKM. The germline V and J ends were trimmed by 8 bases and 8 bases, with 19 bases remaining between them. The CDR3 has 13 residues. CDR3: CASEFSGTTKQYF. The CDR3 DNA follows: TGTGCCAGCGAATTCTCCGGGACAACCAAGCAGTACTTC.